The present T cell receptor (beta chain) was sequenced within a study of blood T cell repertoires in COVID-19 (TCRdb year 2020). Some background on the complete study: The collaborator samples originated in the United States, Italy and Spain and spanned the acute and convalescent phases of COVID-19. The repertoires were released in a freely available public database meant as a resource for research on the immune response to SARS-CoV-2. Deeply sampled blood TCRbeta repertoires from subjects exposed to, actively infected with, or recovered from COVID-19 were included in the dataset. Where available, HLA class I and class II types were taken from metadata supplied by the sample provider and were not determined by assay-based typing. A de-identified subject ID, COVID-19 status, age in years and sex were almost always included in the sample metadata. The prospective study material was composed of cDNA or gDNA derived from T cells, B-cell-depleted T cells, or PBMCs. The samples were drawn from two sources: the first 160 participants of the ongoing ImmuneRACE study, and fewer than 1,500 subjects contributed by 6 global collaborators.

V and J are trimmed by 2 bases and 8 bases, and the gene matches miss 5 bases of the junction. The CDR3 spans 13 residues, from the cysteine through the phenylalanine. The only DNA kept is the CDR3, 39 bases in frame from the first base. Sequences SGHDN (CDR1) and FVKESK (CDR2) are obtained from the germline V gene. Study-wide findings and limitations: The quantity of clinical and demographic metadata differed by source and by participant and was supplied without curation.

In the prospective study, participants were about 18 to 95 years old, resided in about two dozen geographic areas of the United States, and were enrolled through a virtual design. In the prospective study, participants were assigned to cohorts based on the clinical history participants reported in a screening survey and a study questionnaire. ImmuneRACE Cohort 3 recovered participants were defined by two consecutive negative NP/OP PCR tests, healthcare professional clearance, or symptom resolution. In the prospective study, mobile phlebotomists collected whole blood, serum and a nasopharyngeal or oropharyngeal swab from each participant. Over a roughly two-month period, participants in the prospective study had the option of providing additional blood draws and questionnaires. Before DNA extraction, blood samples from the prospective study were shipped at room temperature or frozen. The immunoSEQ Assay, a bias-controlled multiplex PCR, was used to amplify TCRbeta CDR3 regions from genomic DNA. As for the original processing: Within the assay, amplification of reference gene primers was used to estimate how many nucleated cells each sample contained. To quantify the absolute abundance of each unique TCRbeta CDR3 rearrangement, sequence reads were collapsed and filtered. For each sample, productive Simpson clonality was calculated as the square root of Simpson's diversity index over productive rearrangements. TCRdb obtained this table from immuneACCESS and retained in-frame rearrangements with V and J assigned. These tables miss some clones; where compared with another copy, unresolved V genes account for less than half of the shortfall, and the remainder is unexplained. V, J and clone size reflect that table, while D and trimming were determined from the DNA. In all, the sample holds some 490,000 clones, and about nine tenths of those were seen once. Around 7.9% of the sample is in the top ten clones.

This clone was seen once. Its antigen specificity is not known. The sample holds no much larger clone one base away, and base qualities are not on file. The sample comprised PBMCs or T cells enriched from blood (not recorded which). The clonotype comes from a woman aged 55-70 years who had recovered from COVID-19. The chain is made from TRBV14 and TRBJ1-1, with 7 bases matching TRBD1. The CDR3 region has the sequence CASSQSTGQEAFF. In nucleotide form, the sequence is TGTGCCAGCAGCCAAAGTACGGGACAGGAAGCTTTCTTT.